This T cell receptor (beta chain) stems from a study of blood T cell repertoires in COVID-19. Source study methods: Nucleated cell number was recorded as an estimate derived from reference gene primer amplification. The method was immunoSEQ multiplex PCR; TCRdb's version includes in-frame clones alone and lacks a portion of them. The DNA gave D and trimming, while V, J and clone size come from that table. The sample has around 110,000 clones; roughly 83% are singletons. From germline, CDR1 is SQVTM and CDR2 ANQGSEA. The CDR3 consists of 12 residues. V lost 7 bases and J lost 4; bases outside the gene matches: 5.

Sequenced: peripheral blood. The sequence derives from an older woman with acute or convalescent COVID-19. This chain joins TRBV29-1 and TRBJ1-1; 8 nucleotides line up with TRBD1. The CDR3 bases are TGCAGCGCTCGGACAGGGATCACTGAAGCTTTCTTT. Protein sequence: CSARTGITEAFF.